In its sample, the clone carrying this TCR beta chain was seen once. Relative to the germline gene, one junction end is altered; a read error may explain this. The data belong to a study of tumor and adjacent non-tumor tissue in lung cancer. This sample's RNA came from whole unsorted tissue. TCRbeta libraries were built with three rounds of nested PCR, modified from ARM-PCR. Each CDR3 protein is one row after TCRdb ran MiXCR on the multiplex PCR reads. The profile covers 90,000 to 130,000 distinct CDR3 sequences, with 84% appearing a single time and 20% to 25% taken by the ten largest. Germline lookup yields CDR1 SGHRS and CDR2 YFSETQ. The CDR3 spans 14 residues.

This receptor was obtained from a man between 65 and 79 years old with non-small cell lung cancer. The V and J genes are TRBV5-1 and TRBJ2-3; a possible D gene is TRBD1 (6 bases). The sequenced sample was lung tumor tissue. CDR3 residues: CASSPYRVADTQFF. The CDR3 DNA reads TGCGCCAGCAGCCCATACAGGGTCGCAGATACGCAGTTTTTT. The full variable domain, completed using reference TRBV5-1 and TRBJ2-3, is KAGVTQTPRYLIKTRGQQVTLSCSPISGHRSVSWYQQTPGQGLQFLFEYFSETQRNKGNFPGRFSGRQFSNSRSEMNVSTLELGDSALYLCASSPYRVADTQFFGPGTRLTVL.